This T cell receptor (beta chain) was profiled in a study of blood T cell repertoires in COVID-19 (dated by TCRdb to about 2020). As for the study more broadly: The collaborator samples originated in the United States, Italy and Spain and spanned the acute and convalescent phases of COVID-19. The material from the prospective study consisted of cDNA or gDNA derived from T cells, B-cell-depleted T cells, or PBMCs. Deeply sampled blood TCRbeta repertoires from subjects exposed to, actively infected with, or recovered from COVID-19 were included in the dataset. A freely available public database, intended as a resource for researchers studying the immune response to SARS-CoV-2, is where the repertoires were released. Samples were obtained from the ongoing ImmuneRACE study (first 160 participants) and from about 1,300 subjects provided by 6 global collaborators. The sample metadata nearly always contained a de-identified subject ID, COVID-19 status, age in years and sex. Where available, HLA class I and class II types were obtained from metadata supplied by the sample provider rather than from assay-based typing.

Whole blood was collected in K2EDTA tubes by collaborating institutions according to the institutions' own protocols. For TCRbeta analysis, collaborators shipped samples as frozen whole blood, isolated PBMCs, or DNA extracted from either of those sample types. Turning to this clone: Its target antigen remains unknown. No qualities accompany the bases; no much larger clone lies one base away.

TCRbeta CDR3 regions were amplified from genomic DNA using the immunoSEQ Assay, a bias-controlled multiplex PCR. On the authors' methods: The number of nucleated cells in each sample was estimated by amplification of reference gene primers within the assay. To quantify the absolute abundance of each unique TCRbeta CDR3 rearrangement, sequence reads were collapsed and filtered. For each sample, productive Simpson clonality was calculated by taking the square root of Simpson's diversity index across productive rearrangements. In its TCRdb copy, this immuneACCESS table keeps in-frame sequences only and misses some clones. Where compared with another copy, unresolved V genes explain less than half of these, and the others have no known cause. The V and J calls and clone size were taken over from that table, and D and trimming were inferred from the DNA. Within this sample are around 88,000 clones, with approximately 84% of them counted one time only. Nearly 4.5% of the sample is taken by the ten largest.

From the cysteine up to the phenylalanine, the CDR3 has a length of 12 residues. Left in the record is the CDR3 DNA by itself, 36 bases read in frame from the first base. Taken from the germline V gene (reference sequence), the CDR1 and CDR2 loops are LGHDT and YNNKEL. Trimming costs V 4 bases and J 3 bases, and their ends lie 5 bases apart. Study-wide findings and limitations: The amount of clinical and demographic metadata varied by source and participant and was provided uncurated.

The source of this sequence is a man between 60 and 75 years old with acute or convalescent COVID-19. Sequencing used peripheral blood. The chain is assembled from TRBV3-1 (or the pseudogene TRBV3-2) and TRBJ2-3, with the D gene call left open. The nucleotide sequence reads TGTGCCAGCAGCCTGAGGACAGATACGCAGTATTTT. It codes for CASSLRTDTQYF.